These 26 T cell receptor beta chains were sequenced from one sample in a study of shared clonotypes between healthy human individuals. Only in-frame clones appear in the TCRdb table, and some are missing; sequencing was by immunoSEQ multiplex PCR. The sample includes around 1.6 million clones, around 98% of them seen just once. The sequencing input was naive CD4+ T cells sorted from blood. Specified subset: CD45RA+ positively selected. The receptors stem from a man aged 25 to 40 in good health.

This sequence joins TRBV29-1 and TRBJ2-7, with 14 bases lining up with TRBD2. Germline V CDR1 and CDR2: SQVTM, ANQGSEA. There are 16 residues in the CDR3. J lost 5 bases, V lost 4 bases, and 10 bases had no gene match. CDR3 in DNA: TGCAGCGTTGCGGGACTAGCGGGAGTTATATATGACGAGCAGTACTTC. Its translation: CSVAGLAGVIYDEQYF.

The genes are TRBV15 and TRBJ2-5; a possible D gene is TRBD1 (6 bases). The V gene lost 5 bases and the J gene lost 5 bases, with 15 bases spanning the gap. Per germline, CDR1 LNHNV and CDR2 YYDKDF (reference sequence). The CDR3 contains 14 residues. CDR3 amino acids: CATSPRQVVETQYF. The CDR3 coding sequence is TGTGCCACCAGCCCTAGACAGGTCGTGGAGACCCAGTACTTC. The full variable domain, completed using reference TRBV15 and TRBJ2-5, is DAMVIQNPRYQVTQFGKPVTLSCSQTLNHNVMYWYQQKSSQAPKLLFHYYDKDFNNEADTPDNFQSRRPNTSFCFLDIRSPGLGDTAMYLCATSPRQVVETQYFGPGTRLLVL.

CDR3 coding DNA: TGTGCCAGCAGCTTAGAGGGGACAGGGGATTACGAGCAGTACTTC. Its translation: CASSLEGTGDYEQYF. The rearrangement joins TRBV7-6 to TRBJ2-7; 10 bases align to TRBD1. CDR3 size: 15 residues. CDR1 SGHVS and CDR2 FNYEAQ come from the germline V gene. V was pared by 1 base and J by 4 bases, with 4 bases of the junction left unmatched.

The gene calls are TRBV19 and TRBJ2-2; 7 nucleotides align to TRBD1. There are 16 residues in the CDR3. Germline V CDR1 and CDR2: LNHDA, SQIVND (reference sequence). The V gene end was trimmed by 3 bases and the J gene end by 5 bases; junction bases not matched to a gene: 9. The CDR3 spells CASSIPHRGGTGELFF. The CDR3 DNA sequence: TGTGCCAGTAGTATCCCTCACAGGGGTGGAACCGGGGAGCTGTTTTTT. The complete variable domain, with remaining parts taken from reference TRBV19 and TRBJ2-2, reads DGGITQSPKYLFRKEGQNVTLSCEQNLNHDAMYWYRQDPGQGLRLIYYSQIVNDFQKGDIAEGYSVSREKKESFPLTVTSAQKNPTAFYLCASSIPHRGGTGELFFGEGSRLTVL.

The chain carries TRBV27 and TRBJ2-7; D not certain. The germline V gene encodes CDR1 MNHEY and CDR2 SMNVEV (reference sequence). The V end was cut by 0 bases, the J end by 2 bases, with 8 bases between. This CDR3 contains 14 residues. The CDR3 loop is CASSLSLGPYEQYF. The CDR3 nucleotides read TGTGCCAGCAGTTTATCTTTAGGGCCCTACGAGCAGTACTTC.

This clone appeared a single time. The rearrangement uses TRBV5-1 and TRBJ1-3; the D is unclear. The length of the CDR3 is 14 residues. The ends were cut back, 0 bases at V and 7 bases at J, with 11 bases in the middle. Germline V gives CDR1 SGHRS, CDR2 YFSETQ. Here the CDR3 reads CASSLAGMGNTIYF. The CDR3 coding sequence is TGCGCCAGCAGCTTGGCTGGGATGGGGAACACCATATATTTT. The full variable domain, completed using reference TRBV5-1 and TRBJ1-3, is KAGVTQTPRYLIKTRGQQVTLSCSPISGHRSVSWYQQTPGQGLQFLFEYFSETQRNKGNFPGRFSGRQFSNSRSEMNVSTLELGDSALYLCASSLAGMGNTIYFGEGSWLTVV.

This sequence joins TRBV5-6 and TRBJ2-5; 9 bases line up with TRBD1. Trimming cost V 2 bases and J 2 bases; bases outside gene matches: 7. The CDR3 sequence is 16 residues long. Germline CDR1 SGHDT, CDR2 YYEEEE. The CDR3 nucleotides are TGTGCCAGCAGCTTACTTACAGGGGGCTATCAAGAGACCCAGTACTTC. Translation gives CASSLLTGGYQETQYF.

This chain links TRBV7-2 with TRBJ2-7, with 10 nucleotides matching TRBD2. The J segment lost 3 bases and the V segment lost 1 base, leaving 9 bases of the junction unmatched. CDR1 and CDR2 from the germline V gene are SGHTA and FQGNSA. This CDR3 is built from 17 residues. Here the CDR3 reads CASSLVLAGFGGYEQYF. CDR3 sequence (DNA): TGTGCCAGCAGCTTAGTACTAGCGGGATTCGGGGGCTACGAGCAGTACTTC.

The V and J genes are TRBV18 and TRBJ1-2; tentatively, D is TRBD1 (6 bases). Trimming left V 3 bases short and J 7 bases short, with 12 bases between. In germline, CDR1 is KGHSH, CDR2 LQKENI. This CDR3 contains 13 residues. The CDR3 DNA is TGTGCCAGCTCACCGACAGGATGGGGTGGCTACACCTTC. This translates into CASSPTGWGGYTF.

The chain has TRBV2 and TRBJ1-1, with 12 bases identical to TRBD1. This CDR3 is 14 amino acids long. J lost 6 bases, V lost 3 bases, and 2 bases had no gene match. Germline CDR1 SNHLY, CDR2 FYNNEI. CDR3 nucleotide sequence: TGTGCCAGCAGTGATGGGACAGGGGGCTCTGAAGCTTTCTTT. This encodes CASSDGTGGSEAFF.

The chain recombines TRBV29-1 with TRBJ2-1, with 9 bases matching TRBD2. CDR3 size: 14 residues. Germline CDR1 SQVTM, CDR2 ANQGSEA. V was pared by 1 base and J by 4 bases, with 2 bases of the junction left unmatched. CDR3 sequence: CSVEGLAEYNEQFF. The CDR3 DNA follows: TGCAGCGTTGAAGGACTAGCGGAGTACAATGAGCAGTTCTTC.

This clone is a singleton in its sample. The chain employs TRBV4-1 and TRBJ2-7; TRBD2 matches 11 bases. The V and J ends lost 0 bases and 3 bases, in that order; junction bases with no gene match: 10. CDR1 is MGHRA, CDR2 YSYEKL, per germline. The CDR3 loop spans 18 amino acids. The CDR3 region has the DNA TGCGCCAGCAGCCAAGAGACCCCGGGACTAGCGGCCAACTACGAGCAGTACTTC. It translates to CASSQETPGLAANYEQYF.

This chain links TRBV2 with TRBJ2-7, with TRBD1 matching over 7 bases. CDR3 size: 15 residues. After removal of 5 bases from V and 2 bases from J, the junction contained 9 bases not matched to a gene. Germline V gene sequence: CDR1 SNHLY, CDR2 FYNNEI. The CDR3 DNA is TGTGCCAGCAGTTGGGACCGGGACAGCCCCTACGAGCAGTACTTC. This encodes CASSWDRDSPYEQYF.

The genes are TRBV20-1 and TRBJ2-7; D may be TRBD1 or TRBD2 (5 bases each). The CDR3 is 10 amino acids. Per germline, CDR1 DFQATT and CDR2 SNEGSKA (reference sequence). The CDR3 bases are TGCAGCCTTTGGGGGTACGAGCAGTACTTC. Residues: CSLWGYEQYF.

This clone showed up just once. V is TRBV7-9 and J is TRBJ2-7, with TRBD2 matching over 7 bases. Looked up from germline, CDR1 is SEHNR and CDR2 is FQNEAQ (reference sequence). With 5 bases clipped from V and 6 bases from J, the junction kept 13 bases outside the gene matches. The CDR3 runs to 15 residues. The CDR3 nucleotides are TGTGCCAGCAGCCCAATAGCGGGTGGGAGGGTCGAGCAGTACTTC. Its translation is CASSPIAGGRVEQYF.

The V gene is TRBV6-1, the J gene TRBJ1-4; 10 bases line up with TRBD1. V dropped 7 bases and J dropped 4; count of bases not matched to a gene: 3. The germline gives CDR1 MNHNS, CDR2 SASEGT. There are 14 residues in the CDR3. In DNA form, the CDR3 reads TGTGCCAGCATTGACAGGGGGCATAATGAAAAACTGTTTTTT. Its translation: CASIDRGHNEKLFF.

The chain combines TRBV28 with TRBJ1-2, with D unclear. The CDR3 is made up of 12 amino acids. V lost 10 bases to trimming and J lost 5 bases, with 14 bases between them. Per the germline V gene, CDR1 is MDHEN and CDR2 is SYDVKM. The CDR3 coding sequence is TGTGCCACCAAAGAGGTTGGGTATGGCTACACCTTC. Residues: CATKEVGYGYTF.

This clone appeared once. J is TRBJ1-5 and V is TRBV6-5, with D hard to call. The V gene lost 4 bases and the J gene lost 9 bases, with 13 bases spanning the gap. CDR3 length equals 13 residues. Germline CDR1 and CDR2: MNHEY and SVGAGI. CDR3 sequence: CASSLGLRLPQHF. The CDR3 bases are TGTGCCAGCAGTTTGGGTCTAAGATTGCCCCAGCATTTT.

The V call is TRBV4-2, the J call TRBJ1-3; D unclear. CDR1 LGHNA and CDR2 YNFKEQ come from the germline V gene. This CDR3 contains 15 residues. V was pared by 1 base and J by 0 bases, with 7 bases between. For the CDR3, the DNA is TGTGCCAGCAGCCAAGTCGGGGACTCTGGAAACACCATATATTTT. Its protein is CASSQVGDSGNTIYF.

This clone was counted once. The chain uses TRBV5-6 and TRBJ2-7; TRBD2 aligns across 10 bases. The germline gives CDR1 SGHDT, CDR2 YYEEEE. This CDR3 has 14 residues. Trimming at V came to 2 bases and at J to 5 bases, leaving 4 bases not matched to a gene. The CDR3 loop reads CASSLTSGNNEQYF. In DNA, the CDR3 is TGTGCCAGCAGCTTAACTAGCGGGAATAACGAGCAGTACTTC.

This chain joins TRBV11-2 and TRBJ2-5; perhaps TRBD2 as D (6 bases). The germline gives CDR1 SGHAT, CDR2 FQNNGV. V was clipped by 2 bases and J by 5 bases, with 18 bases between them. This CDR3 region has 16 residues. CDR3 loop: CASSLRPGLPVETQYF. The CDR3 nucleotides are TGTGCCAGCAGCTTAAGACCGGGACTCCCTGTGGAGACCCAGTACTTC.

This clone appeared a single time. V usage is TRBV10-2 and J usage is TRBJ1-2; D is ambiguous. Germline lookup yields CDR1 WSHSY and CDR2 SAAADI. The CDR3 length is 16 residues. Deletions cut 5 bases from V and 0 bases from J, with 16 bases between. The CDR3 DNA follows: TGCGCCAGCAGTAAAAACCCCCGACCAGCTAACTATGGCTACACCTTC. Protein product: CASSKNPRPANYGYTF.

The chain couples TRBV14 to TRBJ2-7; a weak D match, TRBD2 (5 bases). The V end lost 1 base, the J end lost 7 bases, and 17 bases lay between the germline ends. The CDR3 is 15 residues long. The germline gives CDR1 SGHDN, CDR2 FVKESK. The CDR3, as DNA: TGTGCCAGCAGCCAAGTGCGAGGGAACTCGGGGGAGCAGTACTTC. It specifies CASSQVRGNSGEQYF. Based on the CDR3 plus reference TRBV14 and TRBJ2-7, the full variable domain is EAGVTQFPSHSVIEKGQTVTLRCDPISGHDNLYWYRRVMGKEIKFLLHFVKESKQDESGMPNNRFLAERTGGTYSTLKVQPAELEDSGVYFCASSQVRGNSGEQYFGPGTRLTVT.

The chain links TRBV14 to TRBJ2-7; D remains unclear. Germline CDR1 and CDR2: SGHDN and FVKESK. The CDR3 spans 15 residues. Deletions cut 6 bases from V and 2 bases from J, with 17 bases between. CDR3 amino acids: CASRGCATSTYEQYF. The CDR3 DNA sequence: TGTGCCAGCAGGGGGTGCGCGACCTCCACCTACGAGCAGTACTTC.

The rearrangement joins TRBV11-2 to TRBJ2-1, with TRBD2 matching over 11 bases. CDR3 size: 15 residues. CDR1 and CDR2 (germline): SGHAT, FQNNGV. Unmatched junction bases numbered 7, after V lost 3 bases and J lost 9 bases. In nucleotides, the CDR3 is TGTGCCAGCAGCTTCCCTAGCGGGAGGAGGGTTGAGCAGTTCTTC. This translates into CASSFPSGRRVEQFF.

This rearrangement joins TRBV5-1 to TRBJ2-7, with 7 nucleotides matching TRBD1. With 3 bases clipped from V and 3 bases from J, the junction kept 9 bases outside the gene matches. The CDR3 is 15 residues long. Per the germline V gene, CDR1 is SGHRS and CDR2 is YFSETQ. CDR3 sequence: CASSSRGGPDYEQYF. DNA of the CDR3: TGCGCCAGCAGCTCCCGAGGGGGCCCAGACTACGAGCAGTACTTC.